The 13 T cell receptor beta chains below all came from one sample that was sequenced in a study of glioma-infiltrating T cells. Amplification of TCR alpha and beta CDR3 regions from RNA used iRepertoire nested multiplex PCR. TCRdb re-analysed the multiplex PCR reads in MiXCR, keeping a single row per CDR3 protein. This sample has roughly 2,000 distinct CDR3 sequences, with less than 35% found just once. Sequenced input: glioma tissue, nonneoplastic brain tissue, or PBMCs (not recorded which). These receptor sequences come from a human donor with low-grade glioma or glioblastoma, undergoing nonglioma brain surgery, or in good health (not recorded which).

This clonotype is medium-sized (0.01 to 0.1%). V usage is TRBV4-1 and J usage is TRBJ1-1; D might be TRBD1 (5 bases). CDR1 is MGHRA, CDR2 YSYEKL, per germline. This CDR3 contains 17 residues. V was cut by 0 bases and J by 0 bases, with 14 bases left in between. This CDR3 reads CASSQDPPRRVNTEAFF. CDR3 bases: TGCGCCAGCAGCCAAGATCCCCCACGCAGGGTGAACACTGAAGCTTTCTTT.

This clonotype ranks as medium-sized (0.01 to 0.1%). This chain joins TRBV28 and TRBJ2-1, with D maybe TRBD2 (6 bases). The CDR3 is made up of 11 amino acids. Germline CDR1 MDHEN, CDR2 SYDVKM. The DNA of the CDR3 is TGTGTTACATCGGGGGTTGATGAGCAGTTCTTC. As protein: CVTSGVDEQFF.

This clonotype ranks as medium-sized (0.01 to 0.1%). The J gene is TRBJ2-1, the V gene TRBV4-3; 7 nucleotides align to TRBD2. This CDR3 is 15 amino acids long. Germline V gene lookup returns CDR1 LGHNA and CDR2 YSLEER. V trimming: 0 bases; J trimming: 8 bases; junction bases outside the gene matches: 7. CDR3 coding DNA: TGCGCCAGCAGCCAAGAGAGGACTAGGGTCGATGAGCAGTTCTTC. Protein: CASSQERTRVDEQFF.

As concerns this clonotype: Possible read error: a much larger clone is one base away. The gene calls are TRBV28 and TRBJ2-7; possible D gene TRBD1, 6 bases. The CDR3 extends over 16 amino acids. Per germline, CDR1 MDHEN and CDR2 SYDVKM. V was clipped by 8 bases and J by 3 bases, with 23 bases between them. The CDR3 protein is CASCPPQIGGSYEQYF. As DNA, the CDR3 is TGTGCCAGCTGTCCCCCACAGATAGGGGGAAGCTACGAGCAGTACTTC. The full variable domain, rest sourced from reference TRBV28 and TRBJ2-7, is DVKVTQSSRYLVKRTGEKVFLECVQDMDHENMFWYRQDPGLGLRLIYFSYDVKMKEKGDIPEGYSVSREKKERFSLILESASTNQTSMYLCASCPPQIGGSYEQYFGPGTRLTVT.

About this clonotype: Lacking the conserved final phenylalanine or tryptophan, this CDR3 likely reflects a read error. CDR3 in amino acids: CASSQALVGPNSPLHL. The DNA of the CDR3 is TGTGCCAGTAGCCAAGCCCTCGTGGGTCCAAATTCACCCCTCCACCTT. The chain employs TRBV4-2 and TRBJ1-6; D gene ambiguous. The CDR3 loop spans 16 amino acids. Germline loops: CDR1 LGHNA, CDR2 YNFKEQ.

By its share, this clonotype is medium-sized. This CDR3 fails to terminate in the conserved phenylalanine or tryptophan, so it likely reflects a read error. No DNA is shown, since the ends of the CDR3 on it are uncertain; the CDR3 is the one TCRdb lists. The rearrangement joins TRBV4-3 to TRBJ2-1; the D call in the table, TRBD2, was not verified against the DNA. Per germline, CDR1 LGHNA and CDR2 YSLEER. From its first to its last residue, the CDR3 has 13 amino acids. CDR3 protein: CASSQDRGTSLDL.

CDR3 DNA: TGTGCCAGCAGTGACCTCCGCTCCCGAGGGTTCTTC. Translated: CASSDLRSRGFF. The chain recombines TRBV2 with TRBJ2-1; D gene ambiguous. The germline V gene encodes CDR1 SNHLY and CDR2 FYNNEI. The CDR3 sequence is 12 residues long. V gave up 3 bases and J gave up 15 bases, with 15 bases separating them.

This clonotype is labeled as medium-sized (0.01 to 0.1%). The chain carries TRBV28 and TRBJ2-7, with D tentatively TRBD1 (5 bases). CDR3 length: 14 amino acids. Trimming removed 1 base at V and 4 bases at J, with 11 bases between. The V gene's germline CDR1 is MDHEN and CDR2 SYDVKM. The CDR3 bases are TGTGCCAGCAGTTTATCCCGCAGGGATTACGAGCAGTACTTC. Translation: CASSLSRRDYEQYF. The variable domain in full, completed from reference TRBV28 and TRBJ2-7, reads DVKVTQSSRYLVKRTGEKVFLECVQDMDHENMFWYRQDPGLGLRLIYFSYDVKMKEKGDIPEGYSVSREKKERFSLILESASTNQTSMYLCASSLSRRDYEQYFGPGTRLTVT.

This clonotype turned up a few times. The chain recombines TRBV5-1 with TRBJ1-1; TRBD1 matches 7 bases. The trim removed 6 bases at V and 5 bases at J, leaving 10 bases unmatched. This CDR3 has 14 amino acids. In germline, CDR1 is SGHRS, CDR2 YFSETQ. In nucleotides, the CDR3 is TGCGCCAGCACTATACAGGGGAGGAGTACTGAAGCTTTCTTT. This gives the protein CASTIQGRSTEAFF.

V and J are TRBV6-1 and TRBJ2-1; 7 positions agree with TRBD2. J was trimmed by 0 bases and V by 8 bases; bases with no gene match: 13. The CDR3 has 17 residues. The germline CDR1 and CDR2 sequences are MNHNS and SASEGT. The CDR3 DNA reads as TGTGCCAGCTGGCCCGGGGGGATATACATCTCCTACAATGAGCAGTTCTTC. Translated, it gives CASWPGGIYISYNEQFF.

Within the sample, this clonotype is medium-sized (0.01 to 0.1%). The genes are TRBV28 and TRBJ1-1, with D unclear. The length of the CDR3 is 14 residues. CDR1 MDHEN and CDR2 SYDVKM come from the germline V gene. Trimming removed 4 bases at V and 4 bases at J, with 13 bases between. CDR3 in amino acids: CASSSEGEVTEAFF. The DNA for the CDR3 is TGTGCCAGCAGTTCCGAGGGAGAGGTCACTGAAGCTTTCTTT.

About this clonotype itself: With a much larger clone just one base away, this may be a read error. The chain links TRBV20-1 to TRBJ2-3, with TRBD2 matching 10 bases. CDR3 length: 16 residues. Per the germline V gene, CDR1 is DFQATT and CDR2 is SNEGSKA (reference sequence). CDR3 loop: CSAPDDSGRRTDKQYF. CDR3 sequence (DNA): TGCAGTGCCCCTGATGATAGCGGGAGGCGCACAGATAAGCAGTATTTT.

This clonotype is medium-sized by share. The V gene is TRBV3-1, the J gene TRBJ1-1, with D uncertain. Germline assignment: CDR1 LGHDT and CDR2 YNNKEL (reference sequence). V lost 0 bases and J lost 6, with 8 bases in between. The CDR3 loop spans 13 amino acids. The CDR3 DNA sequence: TGTGCCAGCAGCCAAGAGAACGGGCCTGAAGCTTTCTTT. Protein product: CASSQENGPEAFF.